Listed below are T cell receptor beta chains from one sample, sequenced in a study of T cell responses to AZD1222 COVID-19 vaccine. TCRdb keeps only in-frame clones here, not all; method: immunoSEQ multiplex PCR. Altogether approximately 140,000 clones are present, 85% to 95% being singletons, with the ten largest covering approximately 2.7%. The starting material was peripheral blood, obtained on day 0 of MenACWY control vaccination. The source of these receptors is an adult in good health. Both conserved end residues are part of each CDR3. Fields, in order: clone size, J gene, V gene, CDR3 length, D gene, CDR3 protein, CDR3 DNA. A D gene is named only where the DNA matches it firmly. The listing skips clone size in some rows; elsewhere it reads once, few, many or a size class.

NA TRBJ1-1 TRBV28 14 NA CASSLLGVNTEAFF TGTGCCAGCAGTTTATTAGGGGTGAACACTGAAGCTTTCTTT
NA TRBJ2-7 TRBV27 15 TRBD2 CASSFGWTSGYEQYF TGTGCCAGCAGTTTTGGATGGACTAGCGGGTACGAGCAGTACTTC
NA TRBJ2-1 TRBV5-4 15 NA CASSLEPPKNLEQFF TGTGCCAGCAGCTTAGAACCTCCGAAAAATCTTGAGCAGTTCTTC
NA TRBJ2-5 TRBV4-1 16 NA CASSLWGDGLQETQYF TGCGCCAGCAGCCTGTGGGGGGACGGCCTCCAAGAGACCCAGTACTTC
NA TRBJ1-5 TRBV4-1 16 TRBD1 CASSQMGQGGDQPQHF TGCGCCAGCAGCCAAATGGGACAGGGAGGTGATCAGCCCCAGCATTTT
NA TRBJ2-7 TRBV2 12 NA CASSVQDYEQYF TGTGCCAGCAGTGTCCAGGACTACGAGCAGTACTTC
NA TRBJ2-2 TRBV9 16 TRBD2 CASTPGGREGTGELFF TGTGCCAGCACCCCCGGAGGGAGGGAGGGGACCGGGGAGCTGTTTTTT
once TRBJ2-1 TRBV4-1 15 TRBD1 CASSQHRDRDNEQFF TGCGCCAGCAGCCAACACCGGGACAGAGACAATGAGCAGTTCTTC
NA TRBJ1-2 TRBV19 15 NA CASSLTTAWVDGYTF TGTGCCAGTAGCCTCACGACTGCCTGGGTGGACGGCTACACCTTC
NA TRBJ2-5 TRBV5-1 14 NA CASSWRGNQETQYF TGCGCCAGCAGCTGGAGGGGAAACCAAGAGACCCAGTACTTC
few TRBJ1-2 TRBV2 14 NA CASSGSPTNYGYTF TGTGCCAGCAGTGGCAGCCCTACTAACTATGGCTACACCTTC
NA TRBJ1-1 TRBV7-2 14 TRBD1 CASNLLGTGAEAFF TGTGCCAGCAACTTATTAGGGACAGGGGCTGAAGCTTTCTTT
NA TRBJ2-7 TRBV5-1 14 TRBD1 CASRVTGGSYEQYF TGCGCCAGCAGAGTGACAGGGGGCTCCTACGAGCAGTACTTC
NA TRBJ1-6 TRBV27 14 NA CASTGSSYNSPLHF TGTGCCAGCACGGGGAGCTCCTATAATTCACCCCTCCACTTT
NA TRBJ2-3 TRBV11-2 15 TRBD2 CASSRQRGSTDTQYF TGTGCCAGCAGCCGGCAGCGGGGGAGCACAGATACGCAGTATTTT
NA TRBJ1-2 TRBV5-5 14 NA CASSLDRTNYGYTF TGTGCCAGCAGCTTGGACAGAACTAACTATGGCTACACCTTC
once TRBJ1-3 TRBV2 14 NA CASMAAGSGNTIYF TGTGCCAGCATGGCGGCAGGGTCTGGAAACACCATATATTTT
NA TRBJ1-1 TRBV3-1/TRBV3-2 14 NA CASSQDWGPTEAFF TGTGCCAGCAGCCAAGATTGGGGTCCCACTGAAGCTTTCTTT
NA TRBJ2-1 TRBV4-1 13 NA CASSQDRLNEQFF TGCGCCAGCAGCCAAGACCGACTAAATGAGCAGTTCTTC
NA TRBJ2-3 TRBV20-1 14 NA CSASRATRTDTQYF TGCAGTGCTAGTAGGGCTACCCGCACAGATACGCAGTATTTT
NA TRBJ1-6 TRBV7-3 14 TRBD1 CASSKGQGGSPLHF TGTGCCAGCAGCAAGGGACAGGGCGGATCACCCCTCCACTTT
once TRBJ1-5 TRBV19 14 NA CASSIVRGNEPQHF TGTGCCAGTAGTATAGTGAGAGGTAATGAGCCCCAGCATTTT
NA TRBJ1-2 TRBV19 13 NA CASTPRGRYGYTF TGTGCCAGTACCCCCAGAGGGCGGTATGGCTACACCTTC
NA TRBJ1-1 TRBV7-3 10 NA CVRLAAEAFF TGTGTCCGATTGGCAGCCGAAGCTTTCTTT
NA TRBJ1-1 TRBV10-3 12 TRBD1 CAISADRGVAFF TGTGCCATCAGCGCTGACAGGGGAGTGGCTTTCTTT
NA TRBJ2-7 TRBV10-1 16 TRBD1 CASSHPTGTGIYEQYF TGCGCCAGCTCGCATCCTACCGGGACAGGGATATACGAGCAGTACTTC
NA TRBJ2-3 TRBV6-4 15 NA CASSRDLAGTDTQYF TGTGCCAGCAGTCGGGACCTAGCAGGCACAGATACGCAGTATTTT
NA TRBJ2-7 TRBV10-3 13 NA CAITGDSLYEQYF TGTGCCATCACGGGGGACAGCCTCTACGAGCAGTACTTC
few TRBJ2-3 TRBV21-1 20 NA CASRTDSGTSCQPSTDTQYF TGTGCCAGCAGAACCGACAGCGGGACTAGCTGCCAGCCTAGCACAGATACGCAGTATTTT
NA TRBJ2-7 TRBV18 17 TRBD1 CASSPPRDRGLGNEQYF TGTGCCAGCTCACCCCCCCGGGACAGGGGGCTAGGGAACGAGCAGTACTTC
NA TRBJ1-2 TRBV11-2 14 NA CASSLVQGSYGYTF TGTGCCAGCAGCTTAGTACAGGGTAGCTATGGCTACACCTTC
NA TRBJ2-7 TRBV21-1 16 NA CASSSTTRRESYEQYF TGTGCCAGCAGCTCTACAACTCGCAGGGAATCCTACGAGCAGTACTTC
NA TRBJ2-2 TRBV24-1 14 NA CATSPSTVGGELFF TGTGCCACCAGTCCGAGCACGGTCGGCGGGGAGCTGTTTTTT
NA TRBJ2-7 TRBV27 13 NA CASRSSPRYEQYF TGTGCCAGCAGAAGCTCCCCGAGGTACGAGCAGTACTTC
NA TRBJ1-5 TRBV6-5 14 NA CASSWTASNQPQHF TGTGCCAGCAGTTGGACGGCTAGCAATCAGCCCCAGCATTTT